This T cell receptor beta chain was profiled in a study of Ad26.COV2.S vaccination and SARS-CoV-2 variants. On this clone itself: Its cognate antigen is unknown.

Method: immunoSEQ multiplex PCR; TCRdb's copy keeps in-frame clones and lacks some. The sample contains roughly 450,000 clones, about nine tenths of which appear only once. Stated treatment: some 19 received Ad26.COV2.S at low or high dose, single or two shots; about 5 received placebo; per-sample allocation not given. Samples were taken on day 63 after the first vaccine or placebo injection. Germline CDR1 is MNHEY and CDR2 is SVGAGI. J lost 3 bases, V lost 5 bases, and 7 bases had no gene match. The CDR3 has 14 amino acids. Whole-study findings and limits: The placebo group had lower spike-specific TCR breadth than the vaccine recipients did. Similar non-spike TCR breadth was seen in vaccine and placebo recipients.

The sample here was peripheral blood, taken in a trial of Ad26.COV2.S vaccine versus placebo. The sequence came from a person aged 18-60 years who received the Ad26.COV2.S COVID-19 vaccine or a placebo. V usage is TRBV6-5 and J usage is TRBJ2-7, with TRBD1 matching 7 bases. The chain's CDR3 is CASSKTGQYYEQYF. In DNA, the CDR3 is TGTGCCAGCAGTAAAACGGGACAGTACTACGAGCAGTACTTC.